This T cell receptor (beta chain) comes out of a study of blood T cell repertoires in COVID-19 (dated by TCRdb to between 2020 and 2021). General notes on the study: Samples from collaborators originated in the United States, Italy and Spain and spanned both the acute and convalescent phases of COVID-19. The prospective study material was composed of cDNA or gDNA derived from T cells, B-cell-depleted T cells, or PBMCs. The dataset comprised deeply sampled blood TCRbeta repertoires from subjects exposed to, actively infected with, or recovered from COVID-19. The repertoires were released in a freely available public database intended as a resource for research on the immune response to SARS-CoV-2. Samples came from the ongoing ImmuneRACE study (first 160 participants) plus 1,254 subjects from 6 global collaborators. Nearly every sample came with metadata listing a de-identified subject ID, COVID-19 status, age in years and sex. Where available, HLA class I and class II types were taken from metadata supplied by the sample provider and were not determined by assay-based typing. What the authors observed across the whole study: The amount of clinical and demographic metadata varied by source and participant and was provided uncurated.

There are 15 amino acids in the CDR3, from cysteine to phenylalanine inclusive. Only the CDR3 DNA stays, 45 bases, in frame from base 1. V was cut back by 0 bases and J by 8 bases, leaving a gap of 16 bases between them. Sequences LGHNA (CDR1) and YNFKEQ (CDR2) are obtained from the germline V gene. With respect to this clone: Its cognate antigen has yet to be identified. No base quality information exists; no much larger clone differs at one position.

TCRbeta CDR3 regions were amplified from genomic DNA by means of the immunoSEQ Assay, a bias-controlled multiplex PCR. Concerning the study's data processing: The number of nucleated cells in each sample was estimated from the amplification of reference gene primers within the assay. To quantify the absolute abundance of each unique TCRbeta CDR3 rearrangement, sequence reads were collapsed and filtered. For each sample, productive Simpson clonality was calculated by taking the square root of Simpson's diversity index across productive rearrangements. The immuneACCESS repertoire file appears here via TCRdb, limited to in-frame rearrangements. These files lack a portion of the clones; in checked studies, under half of the deficit traces to unresolved V genes, and the cause of the others is not known. V and J calls plus clone size are reproduced from that table; the DNA served to infer D and trimming. The sample data list a few hundred thousand clones, and over 75% of these were observed just once. The ten largest clones capture approximately 3% of the sample.

Participants in the prospective study were enrolled through a virtual design, were aged roughly 18 to 100 years, and lived in 20 to 30 United States geographic areas. Cohort assignment in the prospective study relied on participant-reported clinical history from a screening survey and a study questionnaire. ImmuneRACE Cohort 3 recovered participants were defined by two consecutive negative NP/OP PCR tests, healthcare professional clearance, or symptom resolution. In the prospective study, mobile phlebotomists collected whole blood, serum and a nasopharyngeal or oropharyngeal swab from each participant. Additional blood draws and questionnaires over an approximately 2-month period could optionally be provided by prospective study participants. Before DNA extraction, prospective study blood samples were shipped either frozen or at room temperature.

This clonotype was sampled from a woman aged 30 to 39 who had recovered from COVID-19. Source material: PBMCs or T cells enriched from blood (not recorded which). In this chain, TRBV4-2 is recombined with TRBJ1-2, with TRBD1 perhaps the D gene, on 5 matching bases. The CDR3 region: CASSQDSRRGRGYTF. The bases are TGTGCCAGCAGCCAAGACAGCCGAAGGGGTCGAGGCTACACCTTC.